Below, 32 T cell receptor beta chains from the same sample are listed, as sequenced in a study of naive and memory T cell subsets. Treatment denoted: skin biopsy from PPD injection site in Mantoux-positive individual. Unsorted total RNA, about 1 to 1,100 ng, was DNase treated before reverse transcription. Reverse transcription of blood and skin TCR RNA was primed at alpha and beta constant regions. TCRdb independently ran MiXCR on the UMI-ligation and nested PCR reads; one entry per CDR3 protein. Among under 20,000 distinct CDR3 sequences listed, nearly 9.5% were seen once. The source was skin, collected from a tuberculin skin test site. The source is an adult in good health.

The chain uses TRBV6-5 and TRBJ2-7; D could derive from TRBD1 or TRBD2 (6 bases each). The germline V gene has CDR1 MNHEY and CDR2 SVGAGI. The CDR3 covers 15 residues. Between the trimmed V and J ends, which lost 10 bases and 5 bases, there was a span of 24 bases. CDR3 in amino acids: CATSREGARGHEQYF. CDR3 DNA sequence: TGTGCCACCTCAAGAGAGGGAGCCCGGGGGCACGAGCAGTACTTC.

There are a few counts of this clonotype. V gene TRBV18 combines with J gene TRBJ2-5; D may be TRBD1 (6 bases). Germline-derived CDR1 and CDR2 are KGHSH and LQKENI. CDR3 length equals 13 residues. Trimming stripped 6 bases from V and 1 base from J, with 9 bases between. The DNA of the CDR3 is TGTGCCAGCTCCAGGGACATCCAAGAGACCCAGTACTTC. Protein sequence: CASSRDIQETQYF.

Relative to its sample, this clonotype is medium-sized. The chain employs TRBV12-3 or TRBV12-4 and TRBJ1-1; possibly TRBD1 for D (5 bases). This CDR3 has 14 amino acids. V shed 10 bases and J shed 1 base, with 16 bases lying between them. The CDR3 region has the DNA TGTGCCATCTTCCGGGACCCATGGAACACTGAAGCTTTCTTT. Translating it yields CAIFRDPWNTEAFF.

The chain recombines TRBV15 with TRBJ1-4; TRBD1 is a possible D gene (5 bases). Between the trimmed V and J ends, which lost 7 bases and 5 bases, there was a span of 11 bases. This CDR3 contains 13 residues. The germline gives CDR1 LNHNV, CDR2 YYDKDF (reference sequence). The CDR3 region is CATNGDRNEKLFF. The CDR3 DNA is TGTGCCACCAACGGGGACCGCAATGAAAAACTGTTTTTT.

This sequence joins TRBV7-2 and TRBJ2-3; D call uncertain. Trimming shortened V by 5 bases and J by 5 bases, and 17 bases separated the two germline ends. CDR3 length: 15 amino acids. Germline CDR1 is SGHTA and CDR2 is FQGNSA. The CDR3 reads CASSPTVTVRDTQYF. The CDR3 DNA sequence: TGTGCCAGCAGCCCCACTGTGACTGTGAGAGATACGCAGTATTTT.

In its sample, this clonotype is medium-sized (0.01 to 0.1%). The rearrangement joins TRBV9 to TRBJ2-4; the match to TRBD1 covers 9 bases. Trimming removed 0 bases from V and 0 bases from J; junction bases left unmatched: 10. The CDR3 is made up of 19 amino acids. Germline loops: CDR1 SGDLS, CDR2 YYNGEE. CDR3 in DNA: TGTGCCAGCAGCGTAGGTCGGATCACAGGGGGCAGAGCCAAAAACATTCAGTACTTC. Its protein is CASSVGRITGGRAKNIQYF.

This clonotype was seen repeatedly, ten times or more. The chain joins TRBV6-6 to TRBJ2-1; 10 bases align to TRBD1. The CDR3 sequence is 13 residues long. CDR1 MNHNY and CDR2 SVGAGI come from the germline V gene (reference sequence). The V and J ends lost 10 bases and 8 bases, in that order; junction bases with no gene match: 8. The CDR3 protein is CAITPGQGYEQFF. CDR3 DNA: TGTGCCATCACACCGGGACAGGGGTATGAGCAGTTCTTC.

The chain joins TRBV5-1 to TRBJ1-3, with D unresolved. V was trimmed by 4 bases and J by 0 bases, leaving 14 bases between them. The CDR3 loop spans 16 amino acids. Germline values: CDR1 SGHRS, CDR2 YFSETQ. CDR3 nucleotides: TGCGCCAGCAGCCCAAACCCCTTTAACTCTGGAAACACCATATATTTT. Its protein is CASSPNPFNSGNTIYF.

The chain uses TRBV6-5 and TRBJ1-5; possible D gene TRBD1, 6 bases. Germline CDR1 reads MNHEY; CDR2 reads SVGAGI. The CDR3 runs to 13 residues. The V gene lost 5 bases and the J gene lost 6 bases, with 11 bases spanning the gap. The CDR3 DNA reads as TGTGCCAGCAGTGCCACAGGGAGTCAGCCCCAGCATTTT. It codes for CASSATGSQPQHF.

This clonotype was observed at least ten times. The V gene is TRBV7-9, the J gene TRBJ2-7; 9 bases align to TRBD1. CDR1 and CDR2 (germline): SEHNR, FQNEAQ (reference sequence). The ends lost 5 bases at V and 5 bases at J; junction bases unmatched: 19. This CDR3 has 18 residues. DNA for the CDR3: TGTGCCAGCAGCGCCTACCATTTCCCGGGACAGGGTGAAGACGAGCAGTACTTC. Translation: CASSAYHFPGQGEDEQYF.

The table lists this clonotype with a few counts. V and J are TRBV5-1 and TRBJ1-2; D may be TRBD1 (5 bases). The germline gives CDR1 SGHRS, CDR2 YFSETQ. V gave up 4 bases and J gave up 8 bases, with 15 bases separating them. This CDR3 is 13 amino acids long. The CDR3 here is CASSTQVGLGYTF. The CDR3 bases are TGCGCCAGCAGCACACAGGTTGGATTGGGCTACACCTTC.

This clonotype was picked up a small number of times. The chain employs TRBV20-1 and TRBJ2-7; the D gene is possibly TRBD1 (6 bases). The CDR3 extends over 13 amino acids. Germline values: CDR1 DFQATT, CDR2 SNEGSKA (reference sequence). Trimming took off 5 bases at V and 7 bases at J, with 18 bases between the two ends. DNA for the CDR3: TGCAGTGCTGTTCATTATGGGGGCTGGGAGCAGTACTTC. Translating it yields CSAVHYGGWEQYF.

Many counts were recorded for this clonotype. The chain is built from TRBV6-5 and TRBJ1-1, with TRBD1 as a possible D gene (5 bases). Trimming cost V 3 bases and J 5 bases, with 16 bases left between them. This CDR3 is 15 amino acids long. Germline V gives CDR1 MNHEY, CDR2 SVGAGI. CDR3 sequence: CASSYGQGRKTEAFF. The CDR3 region has the DNA TGTGCCAGCAGTTATGGGCAGGGAAGGAAGACTGAAGCTTTCTTT.

The chain joins TRBV6-2 or TRBV6-3 to TRBJ1-1, with TRBD1 identical over 7 bases. The CDR3 consists of 15 residues. V trimming: 7 bases; J trimming: 5 bases; junction bases outside the gene matches: 13. The V gene's germline CDR1 is MNHEY and CDR2 SVGEGT. The CDR3 DNA is TGTGCCAGCAACAAAAATCTAGGGGGCCGGACTGAAGCTTTCTTT. The encoded protein is CASNKNLGGRTEAFF.

This clonotype appeared many times. The CDR3 sequence is CSARPRSSGEQYF. Written as DNA, the CDR3 is TGCAGTGCTAGGCCTAGATCCTCCGGCGAGCAGTACTTC. The chain recombines TRBV20-1 with TRBJ2-7; D gene uncertain. The V end was cut by 3 bases, the J end by 6 bases, with 15 bases between. This CDR3 has 13 residues. The germline V gene encodes CDR1 DFQATT and CDR2 SNEGSKA (reference sequence).

This clonotype was recorded at least ten times. The chain employs TRBV3-1 and TRBJ1-1, with D unresolved. Per germline, CDR1 LGHDT and CDR2 YNNKEL (reference sequence). This CDR3 has 16 amino acids. Trimming removed 0 bases at V and 1 base at J, with 12 bases between. CDR3 region: CASSQDLGQRNTEAFF. In DNA, the CDR3 is TGTGCCAGCAGCCAAGATTTAGGGCAGCGGAACACTGAAGCTTTCTTT.

This clonotype showed up many times. Here the CDR3 DNA reads TGTGCCAGCAGAGCGACAGGGGACATCTACGAGCAGTACTTC. Protein product: CASRATGDIYEQYF. This rearrangement joins TRBV12-3 or TRBV12-4 to TRBJ2-7; TRBD1 aligns across 8 bases. The CDR3 extends over 14 amino acids. Germline trimming cut 6 bases from V and 3 bases from J; bases unmatched to any gene: 7.

The chain employs TRBV7-6 and TRBJ2-3; TRBD2 matches at 11 bases. CDR1 is SGHVS, CDR2 FNYEAQ, per germline. Germline trimming cut 5 bases from V and 0 bases from J; bases unmatched to any gene: 13. CDR3 size: 19 residues. DNA for the CDR3: TGTGCCAGCAGCCCAGAGGGACTAGCGGTTTATTCCAGCACAGATACGCAGTATTTT. It specifies CASSPEGLAVYSSTDTQYF.

This clonotype was recorded many times. The genes are TRBV9 and TRBJ2-3; TRBD1 is a possible D gene (7 bases). This CDR3 spans 17 amino acids. Germline V gives CDR1 SGDLS, CDR2 YYNGEE. V gave up 0 bases and J gave up 3 bases, with 17 bases separating them. In nucleotides, the CDR3 is TGTGCCAGCAGCGTAGCCCTTGACAGGGCGGGAACAGATACGCAGTATTTT. Encoded protein: CASSVALDRAGTDTQYF.

A note on this clonotype: Germline is not matched at one junction end, which may reflect a read error. V usage is TRBV6-2 or TRBV6-3 and J usage is TRBJ2-7, with D possibly TRBD1 on 5 matching bases. Germline V gene data show CDR1 as MNHEY and CDR2 as SVGEGT. There are 11 residues in the CDR3. The chain's CDR3 is CAGSQGYEQYF. The CDR3 DNA reads TGTGCCGGCAGTCAGGGCTACGAGCAGTACTTC.

The J gene is TRBJ2-7, the V gene TRBV6-1; 7 nucleotides agree with TRBD1. The CDR3 loop spans 14 amino acids. In germline, CDR1 is MNHNS, CDR2 SASEGT. J lost 5 bases, V lost 4 bases, and 8 bases had no gene match. Here the CDR3 DNA reads TGTGCCAGCAGTGCAGACAGGGTAATCCACGAGCAGTACTTC. Amino acid sequence: CASSADRVIHEQYF.

This clonotype was seen ten or more times. The genes are TRBV6-5 and TRBJ2-2; D may be TRBD2 (6 bases). The CDR3 length is 14 residues. Trimming removed 4 bases at V and 7 bases at J, with 13 bases between. The germline V gene encodes CDR1 MNHEY and CDR2 SVGAGI. The CDR3 DNA reads as TGTGCCAGCAGTTTCGGCGGGGCCCTCGGGGAGCTGTTTTTT. Its protein is CASSFGGALGELFF.

This clonotype was detected only a few times. This chain connects TRBV28 to TRBJ1-2; D remains ambiguous. The CDR3 extends over 10 amino acids. From germline, CDR1 is MDHEN and CDR2 SYDVKM. V was pared by 11 bases and J by 4 bases, with 8 bases between. The CDR3 protein is CAARSYGYTF. The CDR3 DNA sequence: TGTGCCGCCCGCAGCTATGGCTACACCTTC.

This clonotype was recorded many times. J is TRBJ1-3 and V is TRBV28; D gene ambiguous. CDR3 length: 13 residues. The germline CDR1 and CDR2 sequences are MDHEN and SYDVKM. Trimming took 8 bases from V and 2 from J, leaving 10 bases between them. The CDR3 loop is CASPNPAGNTIYF. CDR3 DNA sequence: TGTGCCAGCCCCAATCCAGCTGGAAACACCATATATTTT.

By sample share, this clonotype is medium-sized (0.01 to 0.1%). The rearrangement links TRBV12-3 or TRBV12-4 to TRBJ2-2, with a possible D match to TRBD2 (6 bases). Trimming stripped 8 bases from V and 5 bases from J, with 15 bases between. The CDR3 length is 14 residues. The CDR3 here is CASRARRGTGELFF. DNA of the CDR3: TGTGCCAGCCGGGCCCGGCGGGGTACCGGGGAGCTGTTTTTT.

This clonotype was found many times. J is TRBJ1-1 and V is TRBV20-1; perhaps TRBD1 as D (6 bases). CDR1 and CDR2 from the germline V gene are DFQATT and SNEGSKA (reference sequence). The CDR3 has 13 residues. The ends were cut back, 6 bases at V and 6 bases at J, with 17 bases in the middle. The CDR3 region is CSAPGGGQAEAFF. The CDR3 bases are TGCAGTGCCCCGGGGGGGGGGCAGGCTGAAGCTTTCTTT.

This clonotype was recorded a few times. This chain joins TRBV13 and TRBJ1-1; D unclear. Trimming cost V 5 bases and J 1 base, with 8 bases left between them. This CDR3 spans 13 amino acids. Germline assignment: CDR1 PRHDT and CDR2 FYEKMQ (reference sequence). CDR3 coding DNA: TGTGCCAGCAGCACCCGTGCGAACACTGAAGCTTTCTTT. Its translation: CASSTRANTEAFF. Filled out from reference TRBV13 and TRBJ1-1, the complete variable domain reads AAGVIQSPRHLIKEKRETATLKCYPIPRHDTVYWYQQGPGQDPQFLISFYEKMQSDKGSIPDRFSAQQFSDYHSELNMSSLELGDSALYFCASSTRANTEAFFGQGTRLTVV.

Only a few counts were recorded for this clonotype. The CDR3 sequence: CSANGRDEQYF. Here the CDR3 DNA reads TGCAGTGCTAACGGTAGAGACGAGCAGTACTTC. The chain recombines TRBV20-1 with TRBJ2-7; D is unclear. The germline CDR1 and CDR2 sequences are DFQATT and SNEGSKA (reference sequence). Trimming shortened V by 4 bases and J by 5 bases, and 9 bases separated the two germline ends. The CDR3 covers 11 residues.

This clonotype was picked up many times. This chain links TRBV28 with TRBJ2-7; D is ambiguous. CDR3 size: 16 residues. Germline V gene lookup returns CDR1 MDHEN and CDR2 SYDVKM. The V and J ends lost 6 bases and 3 bases respectively, with 21 bases between them. The DNA of the CDR3 is TGTGCCAGCAGGAGAACGGATCACCGCCCTAACTACGAGCAGTACTTC. This translates into CASRRTDHRPNYEQYF.

The sample holds many counts of this clonotype. The rearrangement uses TRBV7-6 and TRBJ2-1; D call uncertain. The ends were cut back, 1 base at V and 6 bases at J, with 7 bases in the middle. CDR3 length: 13 residues. Germline CDR1 is SGHVS and CDR2 is FNYEAQ. The chain's CDR3 is CASSLERLNEQFF. The CDR3 DNA reads TGTGCCAGCAGCTTAGAAAGGCTCAATGAGCAGTTCTTC.

The chain carries TRBV12-3 or TRBV12-4 and TRBJ2-3; 8 nucleotides agree with TRBD2. The CDR3 loop spans 17 amino acids. With V trimmed by 6 bases and J by 0 bases, 11 bases remained unmatched. The CDR3 here is CASSPRGASGSTDTQYF. For the CDR3, the DNA is TGTGCCAGCAGCCCCCGAGGGGCTAGCGGGAGCACAGATACGCAGTATTTT.

The chain combines TRBV20-1 with TRBJ2-2; tentative D call: TRBD2 (5 bases). Trimming stripped 6 bases from V and 0 bases from J, with 8 bases between. The CDR3 extends over 13 amino acids. Looked up from germline, CDR1 is DFQATT and CDR2 is SNEGSKA (reference sequence). This chain's CDR3 is CSAAAPNTGELFF. CDR3 coding DNA: TGCAGTGCAGCGGCGCCGAACACCGGGGAGCTGTTTTTT.